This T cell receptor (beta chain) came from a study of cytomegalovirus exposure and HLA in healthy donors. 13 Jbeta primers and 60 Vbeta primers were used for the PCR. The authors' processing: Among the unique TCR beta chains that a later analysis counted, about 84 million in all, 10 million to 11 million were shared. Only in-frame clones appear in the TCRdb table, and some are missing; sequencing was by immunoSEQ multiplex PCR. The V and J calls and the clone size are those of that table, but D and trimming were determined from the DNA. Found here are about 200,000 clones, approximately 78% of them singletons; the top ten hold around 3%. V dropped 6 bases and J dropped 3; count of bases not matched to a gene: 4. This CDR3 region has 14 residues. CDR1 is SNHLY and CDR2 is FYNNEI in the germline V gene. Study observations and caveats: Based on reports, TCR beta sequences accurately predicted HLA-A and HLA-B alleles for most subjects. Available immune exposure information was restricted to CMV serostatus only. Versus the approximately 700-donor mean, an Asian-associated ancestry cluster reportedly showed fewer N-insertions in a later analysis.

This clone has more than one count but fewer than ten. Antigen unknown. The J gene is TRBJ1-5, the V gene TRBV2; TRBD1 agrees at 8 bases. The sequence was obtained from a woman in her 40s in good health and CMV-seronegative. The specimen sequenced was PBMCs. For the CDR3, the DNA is TGTGCCAGCAGCCGACAGGGGAACAATCAGCCCCAGCATTTT. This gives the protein CASSRQGNNQPQHF.